This T cell receptor beta chain was captured in a study of spatial heterogeneity in lung cancer. Study results and caveats: Among blood samples, ubiquitous expanded tumor TCRs appeared more at resection than at follow-up.

The time point was: sample taken at primary tumor resection. 55 to 80 TRACERx patients with early, untreated non-small cell lung cancer donated samples. Whole RNA from tumor, nontumor lung or frozen PBMC was sequenced unsorted. By share, this clonotype counts as medium-sized. The antigen is unknown. Every TCR cDNA molecule carried a tag that served as a unique molecular identifier. Using its own MiXCR run on the 5' RACE reads, TCRdb lists one record per CDR3 protein. The sample records about 25,000 distinct CDR3 sequences, about 7% being singletons. This material consisted of PBMCs, taken at surgery. This TCR derives from a male donor with early-stage non-small cell lung cancer.

The CDR3 loop reads CSVGRGPSGYTF. CDR3 in DNA: TGCAGCGTTGGAAGGGGGCCTAGTGGCTACACCTTC. This rearrangement joins TRBV29-1 to TRBJ1-2, with TRBD1 matching 7 bases. This CDR3 is 12 amino acids long. Germline V CDR1 and CDR2: SQVTM, ANQGSEA. J was trimmed by 7 bases and V by 4 bases; bases with no gene match: 6.